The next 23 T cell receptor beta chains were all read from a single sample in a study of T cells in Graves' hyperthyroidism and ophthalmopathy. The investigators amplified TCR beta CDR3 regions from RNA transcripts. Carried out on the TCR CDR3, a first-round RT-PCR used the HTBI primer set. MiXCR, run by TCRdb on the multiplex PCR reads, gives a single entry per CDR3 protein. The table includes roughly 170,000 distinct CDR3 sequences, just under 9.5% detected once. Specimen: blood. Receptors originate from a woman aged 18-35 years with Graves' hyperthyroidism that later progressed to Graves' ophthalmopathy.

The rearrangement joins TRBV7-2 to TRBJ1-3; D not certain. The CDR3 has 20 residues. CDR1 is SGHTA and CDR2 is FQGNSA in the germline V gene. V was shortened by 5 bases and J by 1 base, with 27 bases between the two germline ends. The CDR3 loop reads CASSLRNSGGVMGSGNTIYF. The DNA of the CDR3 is TGTGCCAGCAGCCTAAGGAATTCGGGTGGGGTAATGGGTTCTGGAAACACCATATATTTT.

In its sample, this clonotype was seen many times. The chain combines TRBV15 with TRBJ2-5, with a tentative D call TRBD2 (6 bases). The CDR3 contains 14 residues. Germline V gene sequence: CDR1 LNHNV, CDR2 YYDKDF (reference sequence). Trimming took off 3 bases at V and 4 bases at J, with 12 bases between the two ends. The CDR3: CATSSGGVTETQYF. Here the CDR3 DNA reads TGTGCCACCAGCAGTGGAGGGGTGACAGAGACCCAGTACTTC.

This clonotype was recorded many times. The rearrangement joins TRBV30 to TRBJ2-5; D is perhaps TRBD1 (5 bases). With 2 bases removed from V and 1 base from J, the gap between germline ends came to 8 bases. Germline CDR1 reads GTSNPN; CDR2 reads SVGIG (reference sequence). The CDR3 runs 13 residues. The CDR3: CAWSPDSQETQYF. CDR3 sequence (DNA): TGTGCCTGGAGTCCAGACAGCCAAGAGACCCAGTACTTC.

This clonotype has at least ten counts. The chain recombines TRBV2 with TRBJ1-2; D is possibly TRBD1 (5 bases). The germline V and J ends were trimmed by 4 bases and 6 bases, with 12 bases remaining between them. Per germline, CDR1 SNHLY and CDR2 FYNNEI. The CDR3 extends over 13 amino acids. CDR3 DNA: TGTGCCAGCAGTGGGCAGGGAATAAATGGCTACACCTTC. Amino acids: CASSGQGINGYTF.

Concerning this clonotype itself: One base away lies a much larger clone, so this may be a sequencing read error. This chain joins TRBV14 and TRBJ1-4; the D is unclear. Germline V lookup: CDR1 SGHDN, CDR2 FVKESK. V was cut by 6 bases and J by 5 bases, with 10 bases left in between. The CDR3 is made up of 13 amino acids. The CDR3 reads CASRRVRNEKLFF. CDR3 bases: TGTGCCAGCAGGAGGGTCCGAAATGAAAAACTGTTTTTT.

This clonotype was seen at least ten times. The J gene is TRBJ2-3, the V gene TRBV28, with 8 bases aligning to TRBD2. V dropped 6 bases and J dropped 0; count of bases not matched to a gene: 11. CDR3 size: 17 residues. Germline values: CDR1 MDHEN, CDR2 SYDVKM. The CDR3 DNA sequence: TGTGCCAGCAGCTTCGGGCGGGGGGCAGTGAGCACAGATACGCAGTATTTT. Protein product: CASSFGRGAVSTDTQYF.

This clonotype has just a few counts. CDR3: CASSQSVEGALGYGYTF. For the CDR3, the DNA is TGTGCCAGCAGCCAGTCCGTGGAGGGGGCGCTTGGCTATGGCTACACCTTC. The rearrangement uses TRBV4-2 and TRBJ1-2; 7 bases align to TRBD1. The CDR3 loop spans 17 amino acids. The ends lost 3 bases at V and 4 bases at J; junction bases unmatched: 14. Germline V gene sequence: CDR1 LGHNA, CDR2 YNFKEQ.

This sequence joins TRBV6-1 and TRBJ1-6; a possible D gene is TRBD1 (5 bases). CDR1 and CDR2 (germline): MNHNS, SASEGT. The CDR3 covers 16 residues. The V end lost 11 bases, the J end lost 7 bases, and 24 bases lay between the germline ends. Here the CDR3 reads CAAGGDKTGLNSPLHF. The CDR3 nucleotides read TGTGCCGCCGGGGGAGATAAAACGGGACTAAATTCACCCCTCCACTTT.

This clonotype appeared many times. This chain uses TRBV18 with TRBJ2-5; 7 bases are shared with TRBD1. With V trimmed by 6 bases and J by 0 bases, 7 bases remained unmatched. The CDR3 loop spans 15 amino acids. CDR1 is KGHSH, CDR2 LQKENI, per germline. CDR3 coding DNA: TGTGCCAGCTCTAGGACAGGCCGGCACCAAGAGACCCAGTACTTC. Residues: CASSRTGRHQETQYF.

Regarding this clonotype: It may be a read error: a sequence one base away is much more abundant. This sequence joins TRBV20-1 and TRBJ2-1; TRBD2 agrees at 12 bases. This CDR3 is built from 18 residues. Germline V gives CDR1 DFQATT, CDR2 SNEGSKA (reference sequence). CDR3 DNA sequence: TGCAGTGCTAGTCTTCTAGCGGGAGGGACAGTCTCCCACAATGAGCAGTTCTTC. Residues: CSASLLAGGTVSHNEQFF.

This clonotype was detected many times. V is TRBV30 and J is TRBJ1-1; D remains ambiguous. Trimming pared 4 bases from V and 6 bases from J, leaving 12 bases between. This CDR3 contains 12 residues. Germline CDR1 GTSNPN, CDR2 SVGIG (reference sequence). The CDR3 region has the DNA TGTGCCTGGAAGGGCGACGCCCCTGAAGCTTTCTTT. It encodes CAWKGDAPEAFF.

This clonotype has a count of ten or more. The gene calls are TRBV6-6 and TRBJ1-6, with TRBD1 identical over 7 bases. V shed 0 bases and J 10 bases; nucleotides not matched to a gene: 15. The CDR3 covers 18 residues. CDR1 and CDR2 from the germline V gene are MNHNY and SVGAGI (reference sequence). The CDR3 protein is CASSYSVTTTGVRSPLHF. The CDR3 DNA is TGTGCCAGCAGTTACTCCGTCACCACCACAGGGGTCCGATCACCCCTCCACTTT.

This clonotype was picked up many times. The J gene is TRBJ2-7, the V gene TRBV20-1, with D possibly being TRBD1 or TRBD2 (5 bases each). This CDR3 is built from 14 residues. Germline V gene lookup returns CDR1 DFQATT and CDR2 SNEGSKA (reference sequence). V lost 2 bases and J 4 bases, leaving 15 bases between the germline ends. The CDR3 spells CSARRMGEPYEQYF. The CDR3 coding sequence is TGCAGTGCTAGACGTATGGGGGAGCCTTACGAGCAGTACTTC.

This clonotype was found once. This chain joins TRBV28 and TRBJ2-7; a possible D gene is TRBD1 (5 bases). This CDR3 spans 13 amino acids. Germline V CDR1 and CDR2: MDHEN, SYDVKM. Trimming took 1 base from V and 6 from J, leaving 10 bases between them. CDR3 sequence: CASSLFQGSEQYV. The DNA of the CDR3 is TGTGCCAGCAGTTTATTCCAGGGTTCCGAGCAGTACGTC.

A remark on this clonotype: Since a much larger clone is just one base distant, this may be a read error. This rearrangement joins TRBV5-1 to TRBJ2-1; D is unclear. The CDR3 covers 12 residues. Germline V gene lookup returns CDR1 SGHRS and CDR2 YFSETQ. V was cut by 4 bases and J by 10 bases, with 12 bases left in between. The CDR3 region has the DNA TGCGCCAGCAGCGGAAGACTCGGGGAGCAGTTCTTC. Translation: CASSGRLGEQFF.

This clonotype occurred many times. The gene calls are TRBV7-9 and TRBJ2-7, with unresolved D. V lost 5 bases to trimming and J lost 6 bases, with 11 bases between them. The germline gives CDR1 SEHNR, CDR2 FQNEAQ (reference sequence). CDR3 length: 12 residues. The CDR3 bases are TGTGCCAGCAGCCAAGAATTGGGCGAGCAGTACTTC. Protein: CASSQELGEQYF.

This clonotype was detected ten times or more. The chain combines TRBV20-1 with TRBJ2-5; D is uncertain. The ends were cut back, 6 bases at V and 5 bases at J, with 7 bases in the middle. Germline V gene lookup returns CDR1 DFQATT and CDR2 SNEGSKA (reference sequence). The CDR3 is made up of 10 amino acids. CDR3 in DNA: TGCAGTGCCCACATTGAGACCCAGTACTTC. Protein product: CSAHIETQYF.

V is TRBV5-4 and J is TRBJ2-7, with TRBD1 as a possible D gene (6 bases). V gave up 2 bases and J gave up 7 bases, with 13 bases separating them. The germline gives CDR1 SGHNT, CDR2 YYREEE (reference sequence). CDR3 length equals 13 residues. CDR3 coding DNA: TGTGCCAGCAGCTTTCAGGGGTCGGGAGAGCAGTACTTC. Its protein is CASSFQGSGEQYF.

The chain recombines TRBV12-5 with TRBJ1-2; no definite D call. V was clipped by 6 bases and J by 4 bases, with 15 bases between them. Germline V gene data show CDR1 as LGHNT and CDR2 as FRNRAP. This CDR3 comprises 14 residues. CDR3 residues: CASGLSIGPYGYTF. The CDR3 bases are TGTGCTAGTGGCTTGTCAATTGGACCCTATGGCTACACCTTC.

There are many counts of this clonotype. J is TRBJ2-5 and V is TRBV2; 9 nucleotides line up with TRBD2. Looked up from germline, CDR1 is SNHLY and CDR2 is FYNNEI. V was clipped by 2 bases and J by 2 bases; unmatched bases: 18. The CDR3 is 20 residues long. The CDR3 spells CASSESPNPFASGVQETQYF. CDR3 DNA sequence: TGTGCCAGCAGTGAAAGCCCTAACCCGTTCGCTAGCGGGGTTCAAGAGACCCAGTACTTC.

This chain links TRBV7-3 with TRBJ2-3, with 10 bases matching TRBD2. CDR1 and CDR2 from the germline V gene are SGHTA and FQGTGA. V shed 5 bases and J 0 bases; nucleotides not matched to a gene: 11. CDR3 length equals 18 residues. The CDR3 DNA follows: TGTGCCAGCAGCCCCCGCCGCGCGACTAGCGGGAGCACAGATACGCAGTATTTT. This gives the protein CASSPRRATSGSTDTQYF.

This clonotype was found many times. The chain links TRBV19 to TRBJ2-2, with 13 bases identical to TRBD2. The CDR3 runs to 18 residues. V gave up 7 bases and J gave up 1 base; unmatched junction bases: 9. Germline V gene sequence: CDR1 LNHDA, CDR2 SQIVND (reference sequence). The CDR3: CASKGKTSGRLNTGELFF. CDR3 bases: TGTGCCAGTAAGGGAAAGACTAGCGGGAGGTTGAACACCGGGGAGCTGTTTTTT.

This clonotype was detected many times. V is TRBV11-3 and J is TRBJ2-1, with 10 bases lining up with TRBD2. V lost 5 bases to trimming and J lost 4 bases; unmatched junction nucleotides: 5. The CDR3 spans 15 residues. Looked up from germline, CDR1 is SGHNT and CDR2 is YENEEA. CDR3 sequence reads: CASSVGLARYNEQFF. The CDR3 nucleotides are TGTGCCAGCAGCGTGGGACTAGCGCGATACAATGAGCAGTTCTTC.